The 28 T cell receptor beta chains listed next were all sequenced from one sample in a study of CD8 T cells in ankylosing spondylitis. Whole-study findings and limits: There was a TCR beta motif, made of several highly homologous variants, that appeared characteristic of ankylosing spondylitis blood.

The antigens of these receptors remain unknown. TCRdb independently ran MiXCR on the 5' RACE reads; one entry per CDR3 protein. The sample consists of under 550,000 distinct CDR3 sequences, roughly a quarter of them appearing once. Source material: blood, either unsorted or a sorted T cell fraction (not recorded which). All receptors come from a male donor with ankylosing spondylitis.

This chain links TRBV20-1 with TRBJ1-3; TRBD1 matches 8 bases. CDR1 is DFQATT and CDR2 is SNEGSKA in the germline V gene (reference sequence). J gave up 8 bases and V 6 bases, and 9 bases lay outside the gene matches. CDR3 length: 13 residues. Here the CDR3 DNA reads TGCAGTGCGCGACAGGGGAGAGTAGACACCATATATTTT. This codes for CSARQGRVDTIYF.

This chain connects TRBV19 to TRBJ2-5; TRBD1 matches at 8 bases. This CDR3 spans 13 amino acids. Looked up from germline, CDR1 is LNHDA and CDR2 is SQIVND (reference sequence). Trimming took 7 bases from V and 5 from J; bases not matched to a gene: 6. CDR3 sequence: CASTTDRGETQYF. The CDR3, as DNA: TGTGCCAGTACCACCGACAGGGGTGAGACCCAGTACTTC.

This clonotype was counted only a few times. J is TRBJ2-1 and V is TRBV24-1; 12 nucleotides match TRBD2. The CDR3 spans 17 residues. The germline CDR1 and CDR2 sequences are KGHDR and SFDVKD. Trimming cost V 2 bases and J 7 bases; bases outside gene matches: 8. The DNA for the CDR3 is TGTGCCACCAGTGATTCTCGACTAGCGGGAGCGAGAAATGAGCAGTTCTTC. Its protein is CATSDSRLAGARNEQFF.

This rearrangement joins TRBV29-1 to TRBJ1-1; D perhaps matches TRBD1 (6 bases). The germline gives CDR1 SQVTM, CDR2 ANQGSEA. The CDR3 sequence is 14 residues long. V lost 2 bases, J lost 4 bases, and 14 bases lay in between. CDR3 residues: CSVEPDRRFTEAFF. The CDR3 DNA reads TGCAGCGTTGAACCCGACAGGAGATTCACTGAAGCTTTCTTT. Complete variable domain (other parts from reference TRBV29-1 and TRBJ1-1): SAVISQKPSRDICQRGTSLTIQCQVDSQVTMMFWYRQQPGQSLTLIATANQGSEATYESGFVIDKFPISRPNLTFSTLTVSNMSPEDSSIYLCSVEPDRRFTEAFFGQGTRLTVV.

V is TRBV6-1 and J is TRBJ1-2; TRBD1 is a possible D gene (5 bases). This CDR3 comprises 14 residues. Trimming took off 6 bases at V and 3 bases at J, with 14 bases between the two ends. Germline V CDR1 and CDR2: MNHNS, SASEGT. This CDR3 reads CASRPTMGDYGYTF. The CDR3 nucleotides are TGTGCCAGCAGGCCCACTATGGGGGACTATGGCTACACCTTC.

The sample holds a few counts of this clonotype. CDR3 sequence: CASSSGQLQPQHF. DNA for the CDR3: TGTGCCAGCAGCTCGGGACAGCTTCAGCCCCAGCATTTT. V and J are TRBV7-8 and TRBJ1-5; 7 bases align to TRBD1. With 4 bases clipped from V and 6 bases from J, the junction kept 3 bases outside the gene matches. Germline lookup yields CDR1 SGHVS and CDR2 FQNEAQ. The CDR3 length is 13 residues. The full variable domain, rest sourced from reference TRBV7-8 and TRBJ1-5, is GAGVSQSPRYKVAKRGQDVALRCDPISGHVSLFWYQQALGQGPEFLTYFQNEAQLDKSGLPSDRFFAERPEGSVSTLKIQRTQQEDSAVYLCASSSGQLQPQHFGDGTRLSIL.

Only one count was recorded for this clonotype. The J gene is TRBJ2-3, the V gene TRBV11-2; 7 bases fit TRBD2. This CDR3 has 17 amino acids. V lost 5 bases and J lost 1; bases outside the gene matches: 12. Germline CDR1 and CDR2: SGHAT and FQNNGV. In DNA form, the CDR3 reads TGTGCCAGCAGCCCAGGGAGTGGGAGGGCCGGCACAGATACGCAGTATTTT. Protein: CASSPGSGRAGTDTQYF.

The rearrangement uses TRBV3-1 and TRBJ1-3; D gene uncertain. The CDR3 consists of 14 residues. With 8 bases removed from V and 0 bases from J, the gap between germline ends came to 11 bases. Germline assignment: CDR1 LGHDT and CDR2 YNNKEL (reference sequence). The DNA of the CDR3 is TGTGCCAGCCACCTGAGCGGCTCTGGAAACACCATATATTTT. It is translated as CASHLSGSGNTIYF.

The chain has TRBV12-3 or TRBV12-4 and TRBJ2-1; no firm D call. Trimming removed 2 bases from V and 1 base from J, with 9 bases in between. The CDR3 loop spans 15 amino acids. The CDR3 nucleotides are TGTGCCAGCAGTTTATGGGCTCATTCCTACAATGAGCAGTTCTTC. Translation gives CASSLWAHSYNEQFF.

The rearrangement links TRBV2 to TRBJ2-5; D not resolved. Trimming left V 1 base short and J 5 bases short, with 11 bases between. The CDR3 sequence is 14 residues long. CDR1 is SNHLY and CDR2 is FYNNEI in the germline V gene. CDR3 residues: CASSEERVVETQYF. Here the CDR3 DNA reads TGTGCCAGCAGTGAAGAAAGAGTGGTGGAGACCCAGTACTTC. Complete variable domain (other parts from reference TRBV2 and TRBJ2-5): EPEVTQTPSHQVTQMGQEVILRCVPISNHLYFYWYRQILGQKVEFLVSFYNNEISEKSEIFDDQFSVERPDGSNFTLKIRSTKLEDSAMYFCASSEERVVETQYFGPGTRLLVL.

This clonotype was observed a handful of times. In DNA form, the CDR3 reads TGTGCCAGCAGCCAAGTAAGGACCGGGGAGCTGTTTTTT. This encodes CASSQVRTGELFF. This chain connects TRBV3-1 to TRBJ2-2; no definite D call. The CDR3 has 13 residues. V lost 1 base and J lost 5, with 5 bases in between. Germline CDR1 LGHDT, CDR2 YNNKEL (reference sequence).

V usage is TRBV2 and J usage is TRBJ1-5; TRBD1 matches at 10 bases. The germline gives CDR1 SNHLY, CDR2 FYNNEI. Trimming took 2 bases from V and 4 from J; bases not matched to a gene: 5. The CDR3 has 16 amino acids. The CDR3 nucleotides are TGTGCCAGCAGTGAATGGGACAGGGGAGGTAATCAGCCCCAGCATTTT. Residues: CASSEWDRGGNQPQHF.

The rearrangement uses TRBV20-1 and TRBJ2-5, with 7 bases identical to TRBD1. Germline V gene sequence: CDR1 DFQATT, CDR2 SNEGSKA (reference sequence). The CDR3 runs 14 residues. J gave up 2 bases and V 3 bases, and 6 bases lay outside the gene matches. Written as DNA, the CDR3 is TGCAGTGCTAGCCGACAGGGAAGACAAGAGACCCAGTACTTC. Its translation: CSASRQGRQETQYF.

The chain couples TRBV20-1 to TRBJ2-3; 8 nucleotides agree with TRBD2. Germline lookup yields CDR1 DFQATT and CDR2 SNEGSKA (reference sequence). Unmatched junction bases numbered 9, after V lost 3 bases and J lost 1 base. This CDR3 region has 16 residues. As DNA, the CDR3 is TGCAGTGCTAGTCGTCAGCGGGAGACGGGCACAGATACGCAGTATTTT. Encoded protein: CSASRQRETGTDTQYF.

CDR3 nucleotide sequence: TGTGCCATCAGCGACCCCGGGGAGTCCTACGAGCAGTACTTC. Protein product: CAISDPGESYEQYF. V gene TRBV10-3 combines with J gene TRBJ2-7; tentative D call: TRBD2 (5 bases). The germline V and J ends were trimmed by 6 bases and 1 base, with 13 bases remaining between them. Looked up from germline, CDR1 is ENHRY and CDR2 is SYGVKD. This CDR3 region has 14 residues.

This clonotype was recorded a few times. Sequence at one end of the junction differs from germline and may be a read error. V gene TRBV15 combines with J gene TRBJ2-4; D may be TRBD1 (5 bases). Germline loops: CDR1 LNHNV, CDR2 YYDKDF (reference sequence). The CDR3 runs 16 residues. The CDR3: CATSGDRILAKNIQYF. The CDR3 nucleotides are TGTGCCACCAGCGGAGACAGAATACTAGCCAAAAACATTCAGTACTTC.

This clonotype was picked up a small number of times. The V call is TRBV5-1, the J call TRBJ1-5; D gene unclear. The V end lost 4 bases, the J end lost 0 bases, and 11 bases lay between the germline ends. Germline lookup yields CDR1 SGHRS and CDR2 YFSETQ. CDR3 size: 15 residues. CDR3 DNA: TGCGCCAGCAGCCCGGACGGGATTAGCAATCAGCCCCAGCATTTT. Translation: CASSPDGISNQPQHF.

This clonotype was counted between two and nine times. CDR3 nucleotide sequence: TGCAGTGCTAGAATATCGTTCGGCGGAGACTTCGATACGCAGTATTTT. Residues: CSARISFGGDFDTQYF. The chain is built from TRBV20-1 and TRBJ2-3; no clear D gene. The CDR3 covers 16 residues. Germline V gene data show CDR1 as DFQATT and CDR2 as SNEGSKA (reference sequence). Trimming removed 2 bases from V and 6 bases from J, with 21 bases in between.

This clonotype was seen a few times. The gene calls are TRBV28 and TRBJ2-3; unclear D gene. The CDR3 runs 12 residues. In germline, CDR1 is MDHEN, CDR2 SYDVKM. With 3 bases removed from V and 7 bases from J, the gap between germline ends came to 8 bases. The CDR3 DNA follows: TGTGCCAGCAGTTTCGGGCAGAATACGCAGTATTTT. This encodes CASSFGQNTQYF.

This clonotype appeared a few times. CDR3 sequence: CASSQVDRASPLHF. As DNA, the CDR3 is TGTGCCAGCAGCCAGGTGGACAGGGCTTCACCCCTCCACTTT. The J gene is TRBJ1-6, the V gene TRBV3-1; TRBD1 matches at 8 bases. Germline V lookup: CDR1 LGHDT, CDR2 YNNKEL (reference sequence). The CDR3 sequence is 14 residues long. J was trimmed by 9 bases and V by 3 bases; bases with no gene match: 4.

The CDR3 DNA sequence: TGTGCCACCAGTCACATAACTAATGAAAAACTGTTTTTT. It encodes CATSHITNEKLFF. V usage is TRBV24-1 and J usage is TRBJ1-4; D unresolved. CDR1 is KGHDR and CDR2 is SFDVKD in the germline V gene. Trimming left V 6 bases short and J 1 base short, with 5 bases between. The CDR3 contains 13 residues.

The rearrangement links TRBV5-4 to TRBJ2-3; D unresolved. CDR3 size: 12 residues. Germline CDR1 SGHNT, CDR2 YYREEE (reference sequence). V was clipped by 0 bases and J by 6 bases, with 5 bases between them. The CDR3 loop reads CASSLDQDTQYF. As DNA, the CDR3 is TGTGCCAGCAGCTTGGACCAGGATACGCAGTATTTT.

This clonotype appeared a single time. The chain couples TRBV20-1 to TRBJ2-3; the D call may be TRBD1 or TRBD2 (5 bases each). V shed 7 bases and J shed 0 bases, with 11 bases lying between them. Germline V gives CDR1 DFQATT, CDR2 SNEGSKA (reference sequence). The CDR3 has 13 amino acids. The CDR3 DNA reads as TGCAGTGGAACCGGGGCAAGCACAGATACGCAGTATTTT. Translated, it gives CSGTGASTDTQYF.

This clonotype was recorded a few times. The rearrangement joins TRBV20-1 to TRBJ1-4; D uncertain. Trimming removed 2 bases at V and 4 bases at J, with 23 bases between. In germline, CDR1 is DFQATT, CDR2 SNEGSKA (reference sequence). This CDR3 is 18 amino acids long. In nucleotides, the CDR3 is TGCAGTGCTAGATCAGCGAGACGGGTGGACGGCCTTAATGAAAAACTGTTTTTT. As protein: CSARSARRVDGLNEKLFF.

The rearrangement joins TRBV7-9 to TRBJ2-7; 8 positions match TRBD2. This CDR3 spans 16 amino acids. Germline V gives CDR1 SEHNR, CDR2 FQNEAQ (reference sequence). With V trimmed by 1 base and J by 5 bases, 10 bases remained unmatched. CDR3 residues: CASSLVLAGGRDEQYF. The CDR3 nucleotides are TGTGCCAGCAGCTTAGTTCTGGCGGGAGGCCGAGACGAGCAGTACTTC. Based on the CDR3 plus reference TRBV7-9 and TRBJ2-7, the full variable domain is DTGVSQNPRHKITKRGQNVTFRCDPISEHNRLYWYRQTLGQGPEFLTYFQNEAQLEKSRLLSDRFSAERPKGSFSTLEIQRTEQGDSAMYLCASSLVLAGGRDEQYFGPGTRLTVT.

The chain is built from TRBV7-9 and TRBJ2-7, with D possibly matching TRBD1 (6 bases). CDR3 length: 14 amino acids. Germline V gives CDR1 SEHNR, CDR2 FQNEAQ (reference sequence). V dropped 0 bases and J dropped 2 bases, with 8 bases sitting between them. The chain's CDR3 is CASSLAGTPYEQYF. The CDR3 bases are TGTGCCAGCAGCTTAGCCGGGACACCCTACGAGCAGTACTTC.

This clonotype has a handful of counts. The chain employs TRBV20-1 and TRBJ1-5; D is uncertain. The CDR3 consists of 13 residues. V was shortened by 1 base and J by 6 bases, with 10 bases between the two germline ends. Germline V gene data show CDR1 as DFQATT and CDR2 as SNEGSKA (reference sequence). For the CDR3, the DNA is TGCAGTGCTAGAGTAGGGTTATTTCAGCCCCAGCATTTT. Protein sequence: CSARVGLFQPQHF.

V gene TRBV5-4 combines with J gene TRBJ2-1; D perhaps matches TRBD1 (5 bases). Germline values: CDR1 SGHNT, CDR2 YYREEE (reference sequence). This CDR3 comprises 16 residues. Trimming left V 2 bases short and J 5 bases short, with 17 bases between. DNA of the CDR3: TGTGCCAGCAGCTTTCTTGTGGCAGGGTCGCACAATGAGCAGTTCTTC. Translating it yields CASSFLVAGSHNEQFF.